The 2 T cell receptor beta chains below come from one sample, sequenced in a study of control samples from healthy donors and cancer patients. Produced via immunoSEQ multiplex PCR; TCRdb's table is partial and in-frame only. This table has roughly 140,000 clones, 89% appearing once. Material: blood. Every receptor here comes from a man aged 25 to 45 in good health.

The genes are TRBV5-4 and TRBJ2-5, with no clear D. Germline loops: CDR1 SGHNT, CDR2 YYREEE (reference sequence). V lost 4 bases and J 7 bases, leaving 17 bases between the germline ends. The CDR3 has 14 residues. The CDR3 sequence is CASSQSNMGRTQYF. The CDR3 DNA reads as TGTGCCAGCAGCCAAAGCAACATGGGCAGGACCCAGTACTTC.

This chain links TRBV7-9 with TRBJ1-2; maybe TRBD1 (6 bases). The V and J ends lost 5 bases and 4 bases respectively, with 11 bases between them. Germline V CDR1 and CDR2: SEHNR, FQNEAQ (reference sequence). The CDR3 runs to 13 residues. CDR3 sequence: CASSLEGGYGYTF. In DNA form, the CDR3 reads TGTGCCAGCAGCCTAGAAGGGGGCTATGGCTACACCTTC.